The 30 T cell receptor beta chains given below trace back to one sample, sequenced in a study of cytomegalovirus exposure and HLA in healthy donors. Use of 60 Vbeta and 13 Jbeta primers characterized the PCR. Only in-frame clones appear in the TCRdb table, and some are missing; sequencing was by immunoSEQ multiplex PCR. Among around 150,000 clones listed, roughly 82% were seen once. Sequenced material: PBMCs. Receptors originate from a man between 45 and 60 years old in good health and CMV-seropositive.

The V gene is TRBV6-1, the J gene TRBJ1-5; D is possibly TRBD1 (6 bases). In germline, CDR1 is MNHNS, CDR2 SASEGT. CDR3 length equals 14 residues. The germline V and J ends were trimmed by 4 bases and 6 bases, with 13 bases remaining between them. CDR3 nucleotide sequence: TGTGCCAGCAGTGGGAACAGGGTCGCTCAGCCCCAGCATTTT. Translated, it gives CASSGNRVAQPQHF.

This chain joins TRBV5-1 and TRBJ2-3; TRBD2 matches 13 bases. Trimming took 0 bases from V and 5 from J; bases not matched to a gene: 3. Germline lookup yields CDR1 SGHRS and CDR2 YFSETQ. This CDR3 has 16 amino acids. The CDR3: CASSLGTSGRGDTQYF. Written as DNA, the CDR3 is TGCGCCAGCAGCTTGGGTACTAGCGGGAGGGGAGATACGCAGTATTTT.

J is TRBJ1-4 and V is TRBV7-9; D is undetermined. Germline CDR1 SEHNR, CDR2 FQNEAQ (reference sequence). CDR3 size: 14 residues. The ends were cut back, 2 bases at V and 8 bases at J, with 12 bases in the middle. This chain's CDR3 is CASSLILGSEKLFF. The CDR3 DNA sequence: TGTGCCAGCAGCTTAATTTTGGGGAGCGAAAAACTGTTTTTT. Drawing the rest from reference TRBV7-9 and TRBJ1-4, the complete variable domain is DTGVSQNPRHKITKRGQNVTFRCDPISEHNRLYWYRQTLGQGPEFLTYFQNEAQLEKSRLLSDRFSAERPKGSFSTLEIQRTEQGDSAMYLCASSLILGSEKLFFGSGTQLSVL.

The table lists this clone with a count of one. The rearrangement links TRBV11-2 to TRBJ2-5; TRBD2 might be the D (6 bases). The CDR3 loop spans 14 amino acids. Germline CDR1 SGHAT, CDR2 FQNNGV. Trimming took off 5 bases at V and 0 bases at J, with 10 bases between the two ends. The CDR3 spells CASSGIADQETQYF. The DNA of the CDR3 is TGTGCCAGCAGCGGGATAGCGGACCAAGAGACCCAGTACTTC.

This clone was counted a single time. The chain carries TRBV19 and TRBJ1-5; no reliable D call. V shed 7 bases and J shed 1 base, with 11 bases lying between them. The CDR3 totals 14 residues. From germline, CDR1 is LNHDA and CDR2 SQIVND (reference sequence). CDR3 nucleotides: TGTGCCAGTAAAATCCCGGGGAGCAATCAGCCCCAGCATTTT. Translating it yields CASKIPGSNQPQHF.

The rearrangement joins TRBV4-1 to TRBJ1-5, with D possibly being TRBD1 (5 bases). The CDR3 length is 15 residues. The germline V gene has CDR1 MGHRA and CDR2 YSYEKL. V was trimmed by 3 bases and J by 10 bases, leaving 19 bases between them. The CDR3 coding sequence is TGCGCCAGCAGCCACATCCAGACAGTCAGTCAACCCCAGCATTTT. Its protein product is CASSHIQTVSQPQHF.

This clone was seen only a few times. CDR3 DNA: TGTGCCAGCTCCTCGCCTAGCGGGAAGAACACCGGGGAGCTGTTTTTT. This translates into CASSSPSGKNTGELFF. This rearrangement joins TRBV18 to TRBJ2-2; the match to TRBD2 covers 9 bases. CDR1 and CDR2 (germline): KGHSH, LQKENI. Trimming cost V 6 bases and J 1 base; bases outside gene matches: 6. This CDR3 spans 16 amino acids.

This chain uses TRBV19 with TRBJ2-4, with D perhaps matching TRBD1 (5 bases). The CDR3 is made up of 13 amino acids. Germline CDR1 and CDR2: LNHDA and SQIVND (reference sequence). V dropped 6 bases and J dropped 0 bases, with 6 bases sitting between them. CDR3 nucleotides: TGTGCCAGTAGCCAGGGAGCCAAAAACATTCAGTACTTC. Protein: CASSQGAKNIQYF.

The chain uses TRBV5-1 and TRBJ1-2; D is unclear. Germline V lookup: CDR1 SGHRS, CDR2 YFSETQ. The V end was cut by 0 bases, the J end by 4 bases, with 7 bases between. The CDR3 length is 13 residues. CDR3 bases: TGCGCCAGCAGCTTGGACAGCCTCTATGGCTACACCTTC. Its protein is CASSLDSLYGYTF.

CDR3 nucleotides: TGTGCCAGCAGTGAAATTTCACAGGGCAGACCCGAGCAGTACTTC. Translating gives CASSEISQGRPEQYF. The chain is built from TRBV6-1 and TRBJ2-7, with D possibly matching TRBD1 (6 bases). Trimming shortened V by 2 bases and J by 6 bases, and 17 bases separated the two germline ends. Germline V gene sequence: CDR1 MNHNS, CDR2 SASEGT. The CDR3 has 15 amino acids.

This chain connects TRBV6-1 to TRBJ2-4, with TRBD1 identical over 11 bases. The ends lost 5 bases at V and 6 bases at J; junction bases unmatched: 3. There are 14 residues in the CDR3. Germline CDR1 MNHNS, CDR2 SASEGT. The CDR3 nucleotides read TGTGCCAGCAGTCGAGGGACAGGGGGAAACATTCAGTACTTC. The encoded protein is CASSRGTGGNIQYF.

This clone showed up just a few times. CDR3 residues: CASSQVAGGLEQFF. In nucleotides, the CDR3 is TGCGCCAGCAGCCAAGTGGCGGGGGGGCTTGAGCAGTTCTTC. V gene TRBV4-1 combines with J gene TRBJ2-1; TRBD2 agrees at 9 bases. The trim removed 1 base at V and 9 bases at J, leaving 4 bases unmatched. The CDR3 consists of 14 residues. CDR1 is MGHRA and CDR2 is YSYEKL in the germline V gene.

This clone was counted between two and nine times. The CDR3 is CASSEMWGQGGEKLFF. CDR3 nucleotides: TGTGCCAGCAGTGAAATGTGGGGACAGGGTGGTGAAAAACTGTTTTTT. The chain recombines TRBV6-1 with TRBJ1-4; TRBD1 matches 9 bases. The trim removed 2 bases at V and 7 bases at J, leaving 8 bases unmatched. This CDR3 is built from 16 residues. Germline V CDR1 and CDR2: MNHNS, SASEGT.

Only a few counts were recorded for this clone. CDR3 nucleotide sequence: TGTGCCAGCCGCGGGGGACAGAACACTGAAGCTTTCTTT. It translates to CASRGGQNTEAFF. The chain joins TRBV27 to TRBJ1-1, with D tentatively TRBD1 (6 bases). Germline V gene sequence: CDR1 MNHEY, CDR2 SMNVEV (reference sequence). Trimming stripped 8 bases from V and 1 base from J, with 11 bases between. The CDR3 loop spans 13 amino acids.

The J gene is TRBJ2-2, the V gene TRBV5-4; tentatively, D is TRBD2 (6 bases). CDR3 length: 16 residues. CDR1 is SGHNT and CDR2 is YYREEE in the germline V gene (reference sequence). Between the trimmed V and J ends, which lost 2 bases and 7 bases, there was a span of 18 bases. This CDR3 reads CASSFGGTLQGGELFF. The CDR3 bases are TGTGCCAGCAGCTTTGGGGGGACTTTACAAGGCGGGGAGCTGTTTTTT.

This clone was recorded only once. A read error is likely, as this CDR3 ends without the conserved phenylalanine or tryptophan. The limits of the CDR3 on the DNA are not certain, so only TCRdb's listed CDR3 is given. This sequence joins TRBV20-1 and TRBJ2-3; the table's D gene call, TRBD2, was not cross checked with the DNA. Germline lookup yields CDR1 DFQATT and CDR2 SNEGSKA (reference sequence). The length of the CDR3 is 9 amino acids, counting both ends. The CDR3 reads CSAGNGQDL.

The J gene is TRBJ2-1, the V gene TRBV5-1; 12 bases map to TRBD1. V lost 4 bases, J lost 8 bases, and 7 bases stayed unmatched. Germline-derived CDR1 and CDR2 are SGHRS and YFSETQ. The CDR3 is 15 amino acids. The CDR3: CASSQGQGAGDEQFF. In nucleotides, the CDR3 is TGCGCCAGCAGCCAGGGACAGGGGGCAGGCGATGAGCAGTTCTTC.

V gene TRBV5-1 combines with J gene TRBJ2-1; 7 nucleotides align to TRBD2. Per germline, CDR1 SGHRS and CDR2 YFSETQ. After removal of 0 bases from V and 1 base from J, the junction contained 7 bases not matched to a gene. This CDR3 contains 17 residues. The DNA for the CDR3 is TGCGCCAGCAGCTTGGCCGGGGGGTTAGGGTCCTACAATGAGCAGTTCTTC. Protein sequence: CASSLAGGLGSYNEQFF.

The chain links TRBV7-9 to TRBJ1-4; tentative D call: TRBD1 (6 bases). The CDR3 runs to 15 residues. Trimming removed 5 bases from V and 4 bases from J, with 14 bases in between. CDR1 and CDR2 from the germline V gene are SEHNR and FQNEAQ (reference sequence). CDR3 in amino acids: CASSPGQSFNEKLFF. CDR3 in DNA: TGTGCCAGCAGCCCTGGACAGTCTTTTAATGAAAAACTGTTTTTT. The variable domain in full, completed from reference TRBV7-9 and TRBJ1-4, reads DTGVSQNPRHKITKRGQNVTFRCDPISEHNRLYWYRQTLGQGPEFLTYFQNEAQLEKSRLLSDRFSAERPKGSFSTLEIQRTEQGDSAMYLCASSPGQSFNEKLFFGSGTQLSVL.

This chain links TRBV19 with TRBJ2-4; maybe TRBD1 (6 bases). Germline V gene data show CDR1 as LNHDA and CDR2 as SQIVND (reference sequence). The germline V and J ends were trimmed by 2 bases and 1 base, with 15 bases remaining between them. CDR3 length: 17 residues. CDR3 loop: CASSIRNRVRAKNIQYF. CDR3 nucleotide sequence: TGTGCCAGTAGTATAAGAAACAGGGTGAGGGCCAAAAACATTCAGTACTTC. The full variable domain, with the rest looked up from reference TRBV19 and TRBJ2-4, is DGGITQSPKYLFRKEGQNVTLSCEQNLNHDAMYWYRQDPGQGLRLIYYSQIVNDFQKGDIAEGYSVSREKKESFPLTVTSAQKNPTAFYLCASSIRNRVRAKNIQYFGAGTRLSVL.

The rearrangement joins TRBV4-1 to TRBJ2-1; TRBD2 matches at 11 bases. Looked up from germline, CDR1 is MGHRA and CDR2 is YSYEKL. This CDR3 region has 17 residues. Trimming at V came to 1 base and at J to 3 bases, leaving 5 bases not matched to a gene. CDR3 DNA sequence: TGCGCCAGCAGCCAAGTGGCTAGCGGGGGGAACTACAATGAGCAGTTCTTC. It codes for CASSQVASGGNYNEQFF.

The rearrangement uses TRBV27 and TRBJ1-2, with D possibly matching TRBD1 (6 bases). V was pared by 1 base and J by 6 bases, with 15 bases between. Germline CDR1 is MNHEY and CDR2 is SMNVEV (reference sequence). This CDR3 contains 15 residues. The CDR3 protein is CASSLWRSGVDGYTF. As DNA, the CDR3 is TGTGCCAGCAGTTTATGGCGGTCAGGGGTGGATGGCTACACCTTC.

The sample holds a few counts of this clone. The rearrangement uses TRBV2 and TRBJ2-7; 12 bases align to TRBD1. The CDR3 contains 14 residues. Trimming cost V 8 bases and J 6 bases; bases outside gene matches: 8. Per the germline V gene, CDR1 is SNHLY and CDR2 is FYNNEI. This CDR3 is CASLEGQGAGEQYF. In nucleotides, the CDR3 is TGTGCCAGCCTAGAGGGACAGGGGGCAGGCGAGCAGTACTTC.

This chain connects TRBV29-1 to TRBJ1-2, with D possibly matching TRBD1 (6 bases). V was clipped by 4 bases and J by 4 bases, with 13 bases between them. CDR3 length: 13 amino acids. CDR1 is SQVTM, CDR2 ANQGSEA, per germline. The CDR3 bases are TGCAGCGTTGGGGAACAGGGCGGCTATGGCTACACCTTC. Translated: CSVGEQGGYGYTF.

V gene TRBV6-5 combines with J gene TRBJ2-2; tentatively, D is TRBD2 (6 bases). This CDR3 has 12 amino acids. Germline loops: CDR1 MNHEY, CDR2 SVGAGI. CDR3 region: CATGDFGPELFF. Here the CDR3 DNA reads TGTGCTACGGGGGATTTTGGCCCGGAGCTGTTTTTT.

This chain uses TRBV7-9 with TRBJ1-1, with 12 bases fitting TRBD1. The CDR3 extends over 14 amino acids. Germline trimming cut 5 bases from V and 10 bases from J; bases unmatched to any gene: 8. The germline gives CDR1 SEHNR, CDR2 FQNEAQ (reference sequence). CDR3 protein: CASSRDRGLELAFF. The DNA of the CDR3 is TGTGCCAGCAGCAGGGACAGGGGGCTAGAACTAGCTTTCTTT.

DNA of the CDR3: TGCGCCAGCAGCTTCAGCGGGGGGGCCGACGAGCAGTACTTC. Protein: CASSFSGGADEQYF. The chain carries TRBV5-1 and TRBJ2-7; 10 bases are shared with TRBD2. Germline V gene lookup returns CDR1 SGHRS and CDR2 YFSETQ. The CDR3 is made up of 14 amino acids. With V trimmed by 2 bases and J by 5 bases, 4 bases remained unmatched.

This clone is a singleton in its sample. This chain links TRBV7-9 with TRBJ2-7; no firm D call. The germline V gene encodes CDR1 SEHNR and CDR2 FQNEAQ (reference sequence). The CDR3 has 12 residues. The V end was cut by 1 base, the J end by 6 bases, with 7 bases between. The DNA for the CDR3 is TGTGCCAGCAGCTTAGAGCGAGGCGAGCAGTACTTC. Amino acids: CASSLERGEQYF.

The chain is built from TRBV5-1 and TRBJ2-2; 7 nucleotides agree with TRBD2. This CDR3 has 16 amino acids. Germline V gene lookup returns CDR1 SGHRS and CDR2 YFSETQ. V lost 4 bases, J lost 0 bases, and 6 bases stayed unmatched. CDR3 in amino acids: CASSATSFANTGELFF. Written as DNA, the CDR3 is TGCGCCAGCAGCGCGACTAGCTTCGCGAACACCGGGGAGCTGTTTTTT.

This rearrangement joins TRBV4-1 to TRBJ2-1, with 9 positions matching TRBD2. Germline V gives CDR1 MGHRA, CDR2 YSYEKL. This CDR3 comprises 16 residues. V was clipped by 1 base and J by 6 bases; unmatched bases: 7. For the CDR3, the DNA is TGCGCCAGCAGCCAAGCTCCGGCGGGGGGGCTCAATGAGCAGTTCTTC. Its protein is CASSQAPAGGLNEQFF.